Listed here are 2 T cell receptor beta chains from one sample, sequenced in a study of blood T cell repertoires in COVID-19. Only in-frame clones appear in the TCRdb table, and some are missing; sequencing was by immunoSEQ multiplex PCR. The profile shows 100,000 to 150,000 clones, around 88% of them singletons. The sample taken for sequencing was peripheral blood. These receptors all stem from a man in his forties or fifties with acute or convalescent COVID-19.

This clone was picked up one time. The rearrangement uses TRBV2 and TRBJ1-1; possibly TRBD1 for D (6 bases). Germline V gives CDR1 SNHLY, CDR2 FYNNEI. Between the trimmed V and J ends, which lost 4 bases and 7 bases, there was a span of 13 bases. This CDR3 has 13 amino acids. The CDR3 nucleotides read TGTGCCAGCAGTGTACTAGGGGGGGGTGAAGCTTTCTTT. Residues: CASSVLGGGEAFF.

V usage is TRBV6-6 and J usage is TRBJ2-7; TRBD1 matches 8 bases. The germline V gene has CDR1 MNHNY and CDR2 SVGAGI (reference sequence). The J segment lost 5 bases and the V segment lost 6 bases, leaving 12 bases of the junction unmatched. CDR3 length: 15 amino acids. CDR3: CASSLDRGRWNEQYF. The CDR3 DNA reads as TGTGCCAGCAGCCTCGACAGGGGTCGGTGGAACGAGCAGTACTTC.